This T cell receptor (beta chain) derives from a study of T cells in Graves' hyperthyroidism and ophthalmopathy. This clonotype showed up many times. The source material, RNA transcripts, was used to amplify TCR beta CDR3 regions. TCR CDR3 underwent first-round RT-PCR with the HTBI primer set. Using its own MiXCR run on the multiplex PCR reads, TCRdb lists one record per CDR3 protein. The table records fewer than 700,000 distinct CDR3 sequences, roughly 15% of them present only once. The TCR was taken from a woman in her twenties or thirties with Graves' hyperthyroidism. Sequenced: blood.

CDR3 sequence reads: CATSGRALAGGRDNEQFF. The CDR3 region has the DNA TGTGCCACCAGTGGAAGGGCTCTAGCGGGAGGTCGCGACAATGAGCAGTTCTTC. The genes are TRBV24-1 and TRBJ2-1, with 11 bases identical to TRBD2. Germline CDR1 reads KGHDR; CDR2 reads SFDVKD. Trimming took 5 bases from V and 5 from J; bases not matched to a gene: 13. The CDR3 runs to 18 residues.